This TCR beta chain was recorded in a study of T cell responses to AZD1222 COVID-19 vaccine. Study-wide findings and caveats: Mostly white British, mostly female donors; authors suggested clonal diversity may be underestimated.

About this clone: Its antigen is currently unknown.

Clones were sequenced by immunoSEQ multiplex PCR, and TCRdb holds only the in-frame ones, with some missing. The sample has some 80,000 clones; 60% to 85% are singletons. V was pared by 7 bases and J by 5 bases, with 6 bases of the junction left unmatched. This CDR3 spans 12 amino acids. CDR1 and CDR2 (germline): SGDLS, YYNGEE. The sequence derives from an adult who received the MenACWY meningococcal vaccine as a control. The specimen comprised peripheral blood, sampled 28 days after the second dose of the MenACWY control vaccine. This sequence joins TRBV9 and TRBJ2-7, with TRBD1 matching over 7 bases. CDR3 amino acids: CASRHQGDEQYF. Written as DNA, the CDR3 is TGTGCCAGCCGCCATCAGGGGGACGAGCAGTACTTC.